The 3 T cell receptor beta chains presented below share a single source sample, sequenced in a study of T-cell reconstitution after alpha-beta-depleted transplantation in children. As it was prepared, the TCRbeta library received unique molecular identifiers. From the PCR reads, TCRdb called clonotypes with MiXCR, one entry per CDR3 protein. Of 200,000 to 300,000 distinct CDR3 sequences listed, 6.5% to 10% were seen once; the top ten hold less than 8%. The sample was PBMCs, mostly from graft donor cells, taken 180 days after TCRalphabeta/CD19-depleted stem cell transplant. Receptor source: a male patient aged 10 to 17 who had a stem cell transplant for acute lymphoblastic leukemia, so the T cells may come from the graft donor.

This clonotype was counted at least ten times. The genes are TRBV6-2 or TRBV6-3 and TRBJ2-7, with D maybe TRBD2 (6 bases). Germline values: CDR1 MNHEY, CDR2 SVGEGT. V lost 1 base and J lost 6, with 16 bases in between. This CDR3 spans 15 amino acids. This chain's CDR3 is CASSYWEPGAAEQYF. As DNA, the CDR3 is TGTGCCAGCAGTTACTGGGAACCGGGAGCCGCCGAGCAGTACTTC.

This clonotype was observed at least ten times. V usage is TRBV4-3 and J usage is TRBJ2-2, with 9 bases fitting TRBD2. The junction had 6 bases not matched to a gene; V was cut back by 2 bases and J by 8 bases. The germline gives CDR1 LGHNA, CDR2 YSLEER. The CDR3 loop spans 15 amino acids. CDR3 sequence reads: CASSQSIAGAGELFF. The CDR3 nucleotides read TGCGCCAGCAGCCAATCAATAGCGGGGGCAGGGGAGCTGTTTTTT.

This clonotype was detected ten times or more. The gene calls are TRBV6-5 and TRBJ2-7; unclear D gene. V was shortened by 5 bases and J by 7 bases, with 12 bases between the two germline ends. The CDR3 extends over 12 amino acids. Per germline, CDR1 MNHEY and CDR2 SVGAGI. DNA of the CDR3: TGTGCCAGCAGTCGACCGTTGACAGAGCAGTACTTC. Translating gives CASSRPLTEQYF.